This T cell receptor (beta chain) was obtained from a study of blood T cell repertoires in COVID-19 (dated by TCRdb to the early 2020s). Study-wide context: Samples from collaborators originated in the United States, Italy and Spain and spanned both the acute and convalescent phases of COVID-19. The prospective study material was composed of cDNA or gDNA derived from T cells, B-cell-depleted T cells, or PBMCs. Deeply sampled blood TCRbeta repertoires from subjects exposed to, actively infected with, or recovered from COVID-19 were included in the dataset. The repertoires were released in a freely available public database intended as a resource for research on the immune response to SARS-CoV-2. The samples were drawn from the first 160 participants of the ongoing ImmuneRACE study and from about 1,200 subjects provided by 6 global collaborators. A de-identified subject ID, COVID-19 status, age in years and sex were almost always included in the sample metadata. Where available, HLA class I and class II types were taken from metadata supplied by the sample provider and were not determined by assay-based typing.

TCRbeta CDR3 regions were amplified from genomic DNA using the immunoSEQ Assay, a bias-controlled multiplex PCR. The original pipeline was this. Within the assay, amplification of reference gene primers was used to estimate how many nucleated cells each sample contained. Sequence reads were collapsed and filtered to measure the absolute abundance of every unique TCRbeta CDR3 rearrangement. Productive Simpson clonality was computed per sample as the square root of Simpson's diversity index over productive rearrangements. The source is immuneACCESS, and TCRdb retained only in-frame sequences with V and J called. Part of the clones is not carried over; for the studies checked, unresolved V genes explain less than half of this, and the remainder is unexplained. V, J and clone size are those of that table, while D and trimming were read from the DNA. The sample contains 350,000 to 550,000 clones, more than 85% of them found a single time. The ten largest clones add up to roughly 4% of the sample.

Whole blood was collected in K2EDTA tubes by collaborating institutions according to the institutions' own protocols. Collaborator samples were shipped for TCRbeta analysis as frozen whole blood, isolated PBMCs, or DNA extracted from either sample type. Via the germline V gene (reference sequence), CDR1 is LNHNV and CDR2 YYDKDF. The CDR3 covers 17 residues, taking in both the cysteine and the phenylalanine. Just CDR3 DNA is preserved here, 51 bases in frame from base 1. Relative to germline, V is missing 2 bases and J is missing 5 bases, with 10 bases of the junction outside any gene match. This clone was observed once. Its antigen specificity is not known. No per-base quality is available; no much larger clone lies one base away. Here is what the overall study found, with its caveats: The quantity of clinical and demographic metadata differed by source and by participant and was supplied without curation.

The clonotype was recovered from a woman aged 30 to 39 with acute or convalescent COVID-19. The sequenced sample was peripheral blood. Recombination connected TRBV15 to TRBJ2-3, and TRBD2 matches 10 of the central bases. The CDR3 protein sequence reads: CATSRLKSGGAGDTQYF. The DNA reads as follows: TGTGCCACCAGCAGACTAAAGAGCGGGGGGGCCGGAGATACGCAGTATTTT.